This entry lists 4 T cell receptor beta chains sequenced from one sample in a study of cytomegalovirus exposure and HLA in healthy donors. Primers for the PCR totalled 60 Vbeta and 13 Jbeta. TCRdb's table, derived via immunoSEQ multiplex PCR, lists solely in-frame clones and lacks some. The data hold 80,000 or so clones, with about three quarters observed a single time. Sequencing was done on a sample of PBMCs. These receptors came from a man in his forties in good health and CMV-seronegative.

The genes are TRBV6-5 and TRBJ1-2, with 9 bases identical to TRBD1. The CDR3 extends over 13 amino acids. V trimming: 6 bases; J trimming: 8 bases; junction bases outside the gene matches: 7. CDR1 and CDR2 from the germline V gene are MNHEY and SVGAGI. The CDR3 here is CASRKQGARGYTF. CDR3 coding DNA: TGTGCCAGCAGGAAACAGGGGGCGCGAGGCTACACCTTC.

With respect to this clone: The sample holds other DNA sequences that translate to the same CDR3. The gene calls are TRBV7-9 and TRBJ2-1; D call uncertain. Trimming removed 1 base from V and 4 bases from J, with 5 bases in between. This CDR3 contains 13 residues. Germline assignment: CDR1 SEHNR and CDR2 FQNEAQ (reference sequence). CDR3 DNA sequence: TGTGCCAGCAGCTTAGGGCAGTACAATGAGCAGTTCTTC. It yields the protein CASSLGQYNEQFF.

This chain joins TRBV5-1 and TRBJ1-3; a weak D match, TRBD1 (6 bases). Trimming cost V 0 bases and J 0 bases, with 13 bases left between them. This CDR3 is 17 amino acids long. Germline CDR1 and CDR2: SGHRS and YFSETQ. The CDR3 reads CASSLVPGALSGNTIYF. As DNA, the CDR3 is TGCGCCAGCAGCTTGGTGCCAGGGGCCCTCTCTGGAAACACCATATATTTT.

This clone was recorded a few times. Because it lacks the conserved phenylalanine or tryptophan at the end, this CDR3 is likely a read error. No DNA is shown, since the ends of the CDR3 on it are uncertain; the CDR3 is the one TCRdb lists. This chain uses TRBV6-1 with TRBJ2-3; the DNA was not compared with TRBD2, the D call given in the table. The CDR3 is 13 residues long, ends included. Germline V gene sequence: CDR1 MNHNS, CDR2 SASEGT. CDR3: CASSRYKAGGGVV.